These 7 T cell receptor beta chains originate from one sample sequenced in a study of T-cell memory formation after mild COVID-19. TCRdb recomputed calls from the 5' RACE reads with MiXCR, one row per CDR3 protein. The sample gives roughly 150,000 distinct CDR3 sequences, 13% of which show up once; more than 3% is in the top ten. Source material: PBMCs or a T cell subset sorted from them (not recorded which). The origin of the receptors is a man aged 18 to 30 who had mild COVID-19 (a few samples of this study predate the infection). Cell type and time point are not known.

V and J are TRBV7-3 and TRBJ2-3, with TRBD2 matching 10 bases. This CDR3 comprises 16 residues. Looked up from germline, CDR1 is SGHTA and CDR2 is FQGTGA. The V segment lost 5 bases and the J segment 7 bases; nucleotides outside the gene matches: 12. The CDR3, as DNA: TGTGCCAGCAGCCCAGAAGCGGGGGGGCCGGGCAATACGCAGTATTTT. Translated: CASSPEAGGPGNTQYF.

The chain combines TRBV7-2 with TRBJ1-2; the D gene is possibly TRBD1 (6 bases). The CDR3 is 15 residues long. Looked up from germline, CDR1 is SGHTA and CDR2 is FQGNSA. The V end was cut by 5 bases, the J end by 5 bases, with 18 bases between. DNA for the CDR3: TGTGCCAGCAGCGTATCGACAGGAATAGGGTATGGCTACACCTTC. Amino acids: CASSVSTGIGYGYTF.

This clonotype appeared a few times. V usage is TRBV4-3 and J usage is TRBJ2-7, with D tentatively TRBD1 (5 bases). This CDR3 region has 14 residues. Germline CDR1 reads LGHNA; CDR2 reads YSLEER. V lost 6 bases and J lost 0, with 12 bases in between. The CDR3 region is CASRLSQVSYEQYF. For the CDR3, the DNA is TGCGCCAGCAGGCTCTCACAGGTCTCCTACGAGCAGTACTTC.

This clonotype was seen a few times. The chain has TRBV9 and TRBJ2-3, with 9 bases identical to TRBD2. CDR1 is SGDLS and CDR2 is YYNGEE in the germline V gene. This CDR3 region has 16 residues. V lost 4 bases and J lost 5; bases outside the gene matches: 11. The CDR3 sequence: CASSSRGGTEGDTQYF. The CDR3 DNA reads TGTGCCAGCAGCTCGCGGGGGGGTACTGAGGGAGATACGCAGTATTTT.

J is TRBJ2-5 and V is TRBV11-2; D remains ambiguous. The CDR3 is 16 residues long. V gave up 5 bases and J gave up 4 bases, with 20 bases separating them. Looked up from germline, CDR1 is SGHAT and CDR2 is FQNNGV. Written as DNA, the CDR3 is TGTGCCAGCAGCCTTTACGATTTGGCAGGCCGAGAGACCCAGTACTTC. It yields the protein CASSLYDLAGRETQYF. The full variable domain, in which reference TRBV11-2 and TRBJ2-5 provide the parts outside the CDR3, is EAGVAQSPRYKIIEKRQSVAFWCNPISGHATLYWYQQILGQGPKLLIQFQNNGVVDDSQLPKDRFSAERLKGVDSTLKIQPAKLEDSAVYLCASSLYDLAGRETQYFGPGTRLLVL.

Concerning this clonotype itself: Germline is not matched at one junction end, which may reflect a read error. The gene calls are TRBV7-3 and TRBJ2-6; D may be TRBD1 (5 bases). The CDR3 has 19 residues. Germline CDR1 reads SGHTA; CDR2 reads FQGTGA. The CDR3 reads CASSLQELENLSGDNVLTF. Written as DNA, the CDR3 is TGTGCCAGCAGTCTACAGGAACTCGAAAACTTATCTGGGGACAACGTCCTGACTTTC.

The J gene is TRBJ2-2, the V gene TRBV15; D is ambiguous. The CDR3 runs to 14 residues. Trimming took off 0 bases at V and 4 bases at J, with 6 bases between the two ends. CDR1 LNHNV and CDR2 YYDKDF come from the germline V gene (reference sequence). In DNA, the CDR3 is TGTGCCACCAGCAGAGACCCGGGCACCGGGGAGCTGTTTTTT. This translates into CATSRDPGTGELFF.